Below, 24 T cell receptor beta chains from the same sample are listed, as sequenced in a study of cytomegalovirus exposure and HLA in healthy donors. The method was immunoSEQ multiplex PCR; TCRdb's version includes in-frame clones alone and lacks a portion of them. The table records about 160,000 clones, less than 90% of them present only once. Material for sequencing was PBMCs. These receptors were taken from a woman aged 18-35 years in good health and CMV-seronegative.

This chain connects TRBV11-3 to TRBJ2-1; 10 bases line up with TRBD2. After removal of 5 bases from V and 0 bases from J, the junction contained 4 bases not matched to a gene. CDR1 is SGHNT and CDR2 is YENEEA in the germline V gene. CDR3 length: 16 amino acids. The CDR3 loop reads CASSQGTSDSYNEQFF. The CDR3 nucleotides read TGTGCCAGCAGCCAGGGGACTAGCGACTCCTACAATGAGCAGTTCTTC.

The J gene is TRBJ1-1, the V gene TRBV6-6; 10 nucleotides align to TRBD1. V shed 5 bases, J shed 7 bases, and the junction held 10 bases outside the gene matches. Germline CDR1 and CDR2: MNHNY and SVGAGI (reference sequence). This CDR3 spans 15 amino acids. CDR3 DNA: TGTGCCAGCAGTACACGTGGGACAGGGGCGGTTGAAGCTTTCTTT. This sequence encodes CASSTRGTGAVEAFF.

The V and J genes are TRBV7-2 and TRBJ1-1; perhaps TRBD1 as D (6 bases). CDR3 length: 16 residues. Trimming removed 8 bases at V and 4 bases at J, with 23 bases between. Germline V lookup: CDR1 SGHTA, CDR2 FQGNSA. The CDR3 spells CASGPWGWDKRTEAFF. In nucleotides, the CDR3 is TGTGCCAGCGGACCATGGGGGTGGGACAAACGCACTGAAGCTTTCTTT.

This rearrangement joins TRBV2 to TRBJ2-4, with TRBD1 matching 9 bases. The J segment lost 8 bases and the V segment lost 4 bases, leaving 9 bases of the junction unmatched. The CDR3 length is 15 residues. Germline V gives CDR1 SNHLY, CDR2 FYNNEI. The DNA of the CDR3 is TGTGCCAGCAGTGGATCAGGGACAGGGTTGGACATTCAGTACTTC. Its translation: CASSGSGTGLDIQYF. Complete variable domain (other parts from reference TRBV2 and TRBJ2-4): EPEVTQTPSHQVTQMGQEVILRCVPISNHLYFYWYRQILGQKVEFLVSFYNNEISEKSEIFDDQFSVERPDGSNFTLKIRSTKLEDSAMYFCASSGSGTGLDIQYFGAGTRLSVL.

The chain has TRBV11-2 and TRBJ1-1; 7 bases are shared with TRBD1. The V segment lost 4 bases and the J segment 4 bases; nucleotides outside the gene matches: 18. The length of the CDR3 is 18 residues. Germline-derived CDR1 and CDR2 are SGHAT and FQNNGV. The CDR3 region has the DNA TGTGCCAGCAGCTCCTGGACCATTAAGGGGGCATTGGGCACTGAAGCTTTCTTT. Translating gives CASSSWTIKGALGTEAFF.

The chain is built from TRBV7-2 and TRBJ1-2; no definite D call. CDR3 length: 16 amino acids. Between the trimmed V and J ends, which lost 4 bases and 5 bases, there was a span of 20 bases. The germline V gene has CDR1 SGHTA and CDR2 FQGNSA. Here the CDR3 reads CASSSGPPAGDYGYTF. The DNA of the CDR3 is TGTGCCAGCAGCTCGGGTCCCCCGGCGGGCGATTATGGCTACACCTTC.

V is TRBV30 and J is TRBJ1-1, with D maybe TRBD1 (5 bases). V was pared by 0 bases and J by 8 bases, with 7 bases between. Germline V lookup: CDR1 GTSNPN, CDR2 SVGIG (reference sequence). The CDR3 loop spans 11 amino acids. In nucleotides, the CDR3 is TGTGCCTGGAGTGTGTGGACAGAAGCTTTCTTT. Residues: CAWSVWTEAFF.

In nucleotides, the CDR3 is TGCAGCGTTGCCAGGGATTGGGGCGGGGAGCTGTTTTTT. Translating gives CSVARDWGGELFF. This chain connects TRBV29-1 to TRBJ2-2; tentative D call: TRBD1 (5 bases). Germline V gene lookup returns CDR1 SQVTM and CDR2 ANQGSEA. With 4 bases removed from V and 7 bases from J, the gap between germline ends came to 13 bases. This CDR3 contains 13 residues.

The CDR3 DNA reads as TGTGCCAGCAGCGTCTCGCCCACGGGACAGTACGAGCAGTACTTC. As protein: CASSVSPTGQYEQYF. The chain couples TRBV9 to TRBJ2-7, with 7 bases aligning to TRBD1. Germline CDR1 SGDLS, CDR2 YYNGEE. The J segment lost 4 bases and the V segment lost 2 bases, leaving 9 bases of the junction unmatched. The CDR3 is 15 amino acids.

The CDR3 sequence: CASSLDLAGGGEKLFF. The CDR3 nucleotides are TGTGCCAGCAGCTTAGATCTAGCAGGGGGCGGTGAAAAACTGTTTTTT. V is TRBV7-9 and J is TRBJ1-4; the match to TRBD1 covers 8 bases. The V gene's germline CDR1 is SEHNR and CDR2 FQNEAQ (reference sequence). CDR3 length: 16 residues. Trimming removed 1 base from V and 7 bases from J; junction bases left unmatched: 8.

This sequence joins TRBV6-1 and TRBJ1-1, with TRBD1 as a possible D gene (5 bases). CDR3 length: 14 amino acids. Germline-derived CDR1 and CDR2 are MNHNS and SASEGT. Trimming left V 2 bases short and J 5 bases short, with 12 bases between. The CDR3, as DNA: TGTGCCAGCAGTGAATGGATGGCAGGGACTGAAGCTTTCTTT. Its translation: CASSEWMAGTEAFF.

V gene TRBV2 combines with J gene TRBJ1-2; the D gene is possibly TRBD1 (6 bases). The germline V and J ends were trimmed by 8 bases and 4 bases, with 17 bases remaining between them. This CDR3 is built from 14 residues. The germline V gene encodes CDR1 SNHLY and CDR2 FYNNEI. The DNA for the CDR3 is TGTGCCAGCGTAGGTCAGGGGTTAAGCTATGGCTACACCTTC. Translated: CASVGQGLSYGYTF. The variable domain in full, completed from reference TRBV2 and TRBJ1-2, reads EPEVTQTPSHQVTQMGQEVILRCVPISNHLYFYWYRQILGQKVEFLVSFYNNEISEKSEIFDDQFSVERPDGSNFTLKIRSTKLEDSAMYFCASVGQGLSYGYTFGSGTRLTVV.

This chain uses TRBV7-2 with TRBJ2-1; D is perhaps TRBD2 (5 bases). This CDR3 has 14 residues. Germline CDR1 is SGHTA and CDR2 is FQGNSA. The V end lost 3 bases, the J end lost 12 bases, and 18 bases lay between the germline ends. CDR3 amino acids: CASSFRRTDLAQFF. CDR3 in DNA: TGTGCCAGCAGCTTTAGGAGGACCGACTTGGCGCAGTTCTTC.

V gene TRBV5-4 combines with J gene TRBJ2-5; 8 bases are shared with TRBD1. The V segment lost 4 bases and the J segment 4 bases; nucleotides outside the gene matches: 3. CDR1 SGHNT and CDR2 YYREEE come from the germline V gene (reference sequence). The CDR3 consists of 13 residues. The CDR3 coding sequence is TGTGCCAGCAGCCCGGGACAGGTAGAGACCCAGTACTTC. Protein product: CASSPGQVETQYF.

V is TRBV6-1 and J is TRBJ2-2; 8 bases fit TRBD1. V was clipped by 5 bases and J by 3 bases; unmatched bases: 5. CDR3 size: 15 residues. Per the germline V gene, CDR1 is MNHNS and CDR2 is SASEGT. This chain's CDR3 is CASSLRTGHTGELFF. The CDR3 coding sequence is TGTGCCAGCAGTCTCCGGACAGGGCACACCGGGGAGCTGTTTTTT.

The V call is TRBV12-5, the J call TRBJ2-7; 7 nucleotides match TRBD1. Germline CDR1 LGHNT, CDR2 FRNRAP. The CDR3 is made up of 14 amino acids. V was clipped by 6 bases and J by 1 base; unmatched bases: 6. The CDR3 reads CASGPRGQSYEQYF. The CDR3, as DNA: TGTGCTAGTGGCCCCAGGGGACAGTCCTACGAGCAGTACTTC.

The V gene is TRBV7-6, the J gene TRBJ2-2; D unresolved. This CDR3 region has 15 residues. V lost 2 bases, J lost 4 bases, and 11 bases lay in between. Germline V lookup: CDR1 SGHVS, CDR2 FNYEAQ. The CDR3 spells CASSLRGSLTGELFF. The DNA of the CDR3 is TGTGCCAGCAGCTTAAGAGGCAGCCTCACCGGGGAGCTGTTTTTT.

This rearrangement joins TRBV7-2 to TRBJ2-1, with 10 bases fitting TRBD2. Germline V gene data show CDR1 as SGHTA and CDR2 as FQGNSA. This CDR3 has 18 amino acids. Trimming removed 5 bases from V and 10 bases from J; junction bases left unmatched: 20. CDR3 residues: CASSQKGYGTSVWGEQFF. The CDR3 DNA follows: TGTGCCAGCAGCCAGAAGGGATATGGGACTAGCGTATGGGGGGAGCAGTTCTTC.

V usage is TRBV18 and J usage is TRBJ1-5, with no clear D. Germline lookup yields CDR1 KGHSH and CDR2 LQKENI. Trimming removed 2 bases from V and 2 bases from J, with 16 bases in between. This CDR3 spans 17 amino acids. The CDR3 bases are TGTGCCAGCTCACCAATACCCCCAGGAGGAGGCAATCAGCCCCAGCATTTT. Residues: CASSPIPPGGGNQPQHF.

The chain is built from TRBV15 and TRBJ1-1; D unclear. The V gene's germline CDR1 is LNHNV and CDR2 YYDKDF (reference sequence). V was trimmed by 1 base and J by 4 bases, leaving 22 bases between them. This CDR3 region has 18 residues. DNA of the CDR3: TGTGCCACCAGCAGAGCGGCGGGCGGTGCCGGGTGGGGCACTGAAGCTTTCTTT. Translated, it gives CATSRAAGGAGWGTEAFF.

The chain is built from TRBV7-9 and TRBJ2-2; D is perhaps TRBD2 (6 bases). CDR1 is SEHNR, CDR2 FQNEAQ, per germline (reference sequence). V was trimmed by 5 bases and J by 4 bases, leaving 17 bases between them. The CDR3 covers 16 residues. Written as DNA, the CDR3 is TGTGCCAGCAGCCCCCCGGGACTCCATCCCACCGGGGAGCTGTTTTTT. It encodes CASSPPGLHPTGELFF. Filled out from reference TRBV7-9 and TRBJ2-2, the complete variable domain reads DTGVSQNPRHKITKRGQNVTFRCDPISEHNRLYWYRQTLGQGPEFLTYFQNEAQLEKSRLLSDRFSAERPKGSFSTLEIQRTEQGDSAMYLCASSPPGLHPTGELFFGEGSRLTVL.

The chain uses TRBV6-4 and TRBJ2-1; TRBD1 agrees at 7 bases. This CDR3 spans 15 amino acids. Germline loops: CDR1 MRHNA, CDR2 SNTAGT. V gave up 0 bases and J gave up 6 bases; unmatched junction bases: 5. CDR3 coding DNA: TGTGCCAGCAGTGACTCGGAACAGGGGCGCAATGAGCAGTTCTTC. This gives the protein CASSDSEQGRNEQFF.

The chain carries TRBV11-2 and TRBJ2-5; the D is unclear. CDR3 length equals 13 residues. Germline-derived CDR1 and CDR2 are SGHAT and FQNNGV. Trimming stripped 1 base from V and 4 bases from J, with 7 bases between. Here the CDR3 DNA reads TGTGCCAGCAGCTTAGGACTGGGAGAGACCCAGTACTTC. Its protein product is CASSLGLGETQYF.

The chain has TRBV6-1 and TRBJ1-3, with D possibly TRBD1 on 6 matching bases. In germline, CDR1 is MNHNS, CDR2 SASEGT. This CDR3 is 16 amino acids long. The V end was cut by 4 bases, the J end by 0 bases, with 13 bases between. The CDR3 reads CASSAQGRASGNTIYF. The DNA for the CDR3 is TGTGCCAGCAGTGCACAGGGAAGGGCCTCTGGAAACACCATATATTTT.